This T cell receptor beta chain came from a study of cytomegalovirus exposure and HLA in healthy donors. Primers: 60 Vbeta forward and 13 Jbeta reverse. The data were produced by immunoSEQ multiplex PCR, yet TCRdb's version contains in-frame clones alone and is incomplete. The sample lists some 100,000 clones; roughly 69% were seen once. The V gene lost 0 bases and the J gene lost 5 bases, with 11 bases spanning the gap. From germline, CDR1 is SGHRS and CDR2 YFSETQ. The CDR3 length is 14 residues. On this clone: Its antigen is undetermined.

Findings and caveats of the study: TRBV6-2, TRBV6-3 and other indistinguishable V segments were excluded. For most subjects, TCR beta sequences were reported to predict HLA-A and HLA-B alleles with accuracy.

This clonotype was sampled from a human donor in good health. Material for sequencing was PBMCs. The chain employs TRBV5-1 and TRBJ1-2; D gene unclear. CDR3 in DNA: TGCGCCAGCAGCTTGGCCGGGGAAAATTATGGCTACACCTTC. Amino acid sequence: CASSLAGENYGYTF. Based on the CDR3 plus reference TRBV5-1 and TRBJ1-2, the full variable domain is KAGVTQTPRYLIKTRGQQVTLSCSPISGHRSVSWYQQTPGQGLQFLFEYFSETQRNKGNFPGRFSGRQFSNSRSEMNVSTLELGDSALYLCASSLAGENYGYTFGSGTRLTVV.